This is a list of T cell receptor beta chains from one sample in a study of blood T cell repertoires in COVID-19. The table came from immunoSEQ multiplex PCR; TCRdb's copy has only in-frame clones and leaves some out. The table records approximately 240,000 clones, approximately 90% of them present only once. The sequenced material came from PBMCs or T cells enriched from blood (not recorded which). These receptors were taken from a woman younger than 35 in a cohort exposed to, infected with or recovered from COVID-19 (not recorded which). The CDR3 runs from the conserved cysteine through the conserved F or W. A D gene is named only where the DNA matches it firmly. Rows give clone size only sometimes, using once, few, many, or a class for an expanded clone.

clone_size | j_call | v_call | d_call | cdr3_nt | cdr3_aa
. | TRBJ2-2 | TRBV5-5 | . | TGTGCCAGCAGCTTGGATCCAGGGAGGACCACCGGGGAGCTGTTTTTT | CASSLDPGRTTGELFF
once | TRBJ2-7 | TRBV14 | TRBD2 | TGTGCCAGCAGCCCCAAGGCGGGGGGCCTCTACGAGCAGTACTTC | CASSPKAGGLYEQYF
. | TRBJ2-7 | TRBV11-2 | TRBD2 | TGTGCCAGCAGCTTAGAGGCTAGCGGGAACTACGTCGAGCAGTACTTC | CASSLEASGNYVEQYF
. | TRBJ1-2 | TRBV2 | . | TGTGCCAGCAAAGCTCCAGGGCGTGTCCTCTATGGCTACACCTTC | CASKAPGRVLYGYTF
many | TRBJ2-1 | TRBV11-2 | TRBD2 | TGTGCCAGCAGCTTAGGGGCCGGGACTACCTCCTGGGAGCAGTTCTTC | CASSLGAGTTSWEQFF
. | TRBJ1-1 | TRBV29-1 | TRBD1 | TGCACCATCATCATTGGGACAGCCACTGAAGCTTTCTTT | CTIIIGTATEAFF
. | TRBJ1-2 | TRBV6-5 | . | TGTGCCAGCAGTTACTCGATGAGGAGCGGCTACACCTTC | CASSYSMRSGYTF
. | TRBJ2-7 | TRBV2 | . | TGTGCCAGCAGTGAAGCGCTTAAACTTTACGAGCAGTACTTC | CASSEALKLYEQYF
. | TRBJ2-3 | TRBV9 | TRBD2 | TGTGCCAGCAGCGTAGCCCCAGCGGGACGGACAGATACGCAGTATTTT | CASSVAPAGRTDTQYF
. | TRBJ1-2 | TRBV25-1 | TRBD1 | TGTGCCAGCAGTTCAGGACAGGACTATGGCTACACCTTC | CASSSGQDYGYTF
. | TRBJ1-1 | TRBV7-6 | . | TGTGCCAGCAGCCCAGTAGGCGGCTTGAACACTGAAGCTTTCTTT | CASSPVGGLNTEAFF
. | TRBJ1-2 | TRBV24-1 | . | TGTGCCACCAGTGAGCCAGACACAGAGGGCTACACCTTC | CATSEPDTEGYTF
once | TRBJ1-4 | TRBV30 | . | TGTGCCTGTGACCCGTCAGGGATGGGGGAAAAACTGTTTTTT | CACDPSGMGEKLFF
. | TRBJ1-5 | TRBV18 | TRBD1 | TGTGCCAGCTCACCCGATACGGGAGACAGGGGGGGCCAGCCCCAGCATTTT | CASSPDTGDRGGQPQHF
. | TRBJ2-3 | TRBV7-5 | . | TGTGTCAGAAGCAACCGGGACACAGCCACAGATACGCAGTATTTT | CVRSNRDTATDTQYF
. | TRBJ1-2 | TRBV7-8 | . | TGTGCCAGCAGCCACCGGGGGAACAGAGTGCCGGATTCTAACTATGGCTACACCTTC | CASSHRGNRVPDSNYGYTF
. | TRBJ2-5 | TRBV24-1 | TRBD1 | TGTGCCACCAGCGAGCAGGGGGCCTTTAACCAAGAGACCCAGTACTTC | CATSEQGAFNQETQYF
. | TRBJ1-3 | TRBV29-1 | TRBD1 | TGCAGCGTGGGGGACAGGGAAACCTCTGGAAACACCATATATTTT | CSVGDRETSGNTIYF
. | TRBJ2-3 | TRBV3-1/TRBV3-2 | . | TGTGCCAGCAGCCTCGGAGGGGGCGGCTCGCTCGGACATACGCAGTATTTT | CASSLGGGGSLGHTQYF
once | TRBJ1-1 | TRBV15 | . | TGTGCCACCAGCAGAACACGAGGGTTGGACACTGAAGCTTTCTTT | CATSRTRGLDTEAFF
. | TRBJ2-1 | TRBV6-2/TRBV6-3 | . | TGTGCCAGCAGTTACAACCCGGTCTCCGGGAATGAGCAGTTCTTC | CASSYNPVSGNEQFF
. | TRBJ2-7 | TRBV28 | . | TGTGCCAGCGCCTCATCATACAGGGTAACCTACGAGCAGTACTTC | CASASSYRVTYEQYF
. | TRBJ2-6 | TRBV3-1/TRBV3-2 | TRBD1 | TGTGCCAGCAGCCAAGAATGGGGACAGGGGGCCAACGTCCTGACTTTC | CASSQEWGQGANVLTF
. | TRBJ1-4 | TRBV5-8 | TRBD1 | TGTGCCAGCAGCCCTGACAGGGGGGAACTGTTTTTT | CASSPDRGELFF
. | TRBJ2-1 | TRBV13 | . | TGTGCCAGCAGCCCACTCCGGGGTGAGCAGTTCTTC | CASSPLRGEQFF
. | TRBJ1-2 | TRBV18 | . | TGTGCCAGCTCACCACCCATCTATGGCTACACCTTC | CASSPPIYGYTF
. | TRBJ2-7 | TRBV6-5 | TRBD2 | TGTGCCAGCAGACTAGCGGGCGATTCGGAGCAGTACTTC | CASRLAGDSEQYF
. | TRBJ1-1 | TRBV10-3 | . | TGTGCCATCAGTGAGTCGGTCGGACAGCCCAACACTGAAGCTTTCTTT | CAISESVGQPNTEAFF
. | TRBJ2-2 | TRBV10-3 | . | TGTGCCATCAGTTCCCACTCCAGTCGGGGTAACACCGGGGAGCTGTTTTTT | CAISSHSSRGNTGELFF
once | TRBJ1-2 | TRBV5-4 | . | TGTGCCAGCAGCGGAGACTACGGGTCTTACGGCTACACCTTC | CASSGDYGSYGYTF
. | TRBJ2-7 | TRBV20-1 | TRBD2 | TGCAGTGCTAGTGGGCGGGAGGGCCGGTTTGAGCAGTACTTC | CSASGREGRFEQYF
. | TRBJ1-2 | TRBV24-1 | TRBD1 | TGTGCCACCAGTGATATGGACAGGGGCCAAGGCTACACCTTC | CATSDMDRGQGYTF
. | TRBJ1-1 | TRBV7-3 | . | TGTGCCAGCAGCTTACAGGCGGGGGCGAAGACTGAAGCTTTCTTT | CASSLQAGAKTEAFF
. | TRBJ1-2 | TRBV19 | . | TGTGCCAGTAGTATAGATCGATCGGGGAAGGGCTACACCTTC | CASSIDRSGKGYTF
. | TRBJ1-4 | TRBV10-3 | TRBD1 | TGTGCCATCAGTGTTTCGGACAGGGAAAATGAAAAACTGTTTTTT | CAISVSDRENEKLFF
. | TRBJ2-2 | TRBV9 | TRBD2 | TGTGCCAGCGGGCGGCTAGCGGGAGACACCGGGGAGCTGTTTTTT | CASGRLAGDTGELFF
. | TRBJ2-5 | TRBV20-1 | . | TGCAGTGCTAGTCGAACGGTTTTTGAGACCCAGTACTTC | CSASRTVFETQYF
. | TRBJ1-2 | TRBV18 | . | TGTGCCAGCTCCCAAGACAGAGCAGGGAGCTACACCTTC | CASSQDRAGSYTF
few | TRBJ2-3 | TRBV5-4 | TRBD2 | TGTGCCAGCAGCCCGACAGGAGCGGGAGTCCCGGATACGCAGTATTTT | CASSPTGAGVPDTQYF
. | TRBJ1-5 | TRBV4-1 | . | TGCGCCAGCAGCCAAGTAGGGGGAAGCAATCAGCCCCAGCATTTT | CASSQVGGSNQPQHF
. | TRBJ1-6 | TRBV6-5 | . | TGTGCCAGCAGAGCAGGGGTGGACGATTCACCCCTCCACTTT | CASRAGVDDSPLHF
once | TRBJ1-2 | TRBV29-1 | TRBD1 | TGCAGCGTTGAACAGGGGGCGGGTGGCTACACCTTC | CSVEQGAGGYTF
. | TRBJ1-1 | TRBV25-1 | . | TGTGCCAGCAGTGAACCAACAGGTCCTGAAGCTTTCTTT | CASSEPTGPEAFF
once | TRBJ1-5 | TRBV3-1/TRBV3-2 | . | TGTGCCAGCAGCCAAGCCGGGAGCAATCAGCCCCAGCATTTT | CASSQAGSNQPQHF
. | TRBJ2-2 | TRBV3-1/TRBV3-2 | TRBD2 | TGTGCCAGCAGCCAAGAATGGACTAGCGGGAGTCTGCCCGGGGAGCTGTTTTTT | CASSQEWTSGSLPGELFF